The 3 T cell receptor beta chains below all came from one sample that was sequenced in a study of cytomegalovirus exposure and HLA in healthy donors. Researchers ran the PCR with 60 Vbeta and 13 Jbeta primers. Repertoires were generated with immunoSEQ multiplex PCR, while TCRdb's copy carries only in-frame clones and drops some. This table holds over 120,000 clones, about 80% found once. Material for sequencing was PBMCs. These receptors were collected from a man aged 25-40 years in good health and CMV-seropositive.

The chain is built from TRBV29-1 and TRBJ1-2; D gene unclear. In germline, CDR1 is SQVTM, CDR2 ANQGSEA. Trimming took off 4 bases at V and 4 bases at J, with 13 bases between the two ends. The CDR3 extends over 13 amino acids. The CDR3 region has the DNA TGCAGCGTTGGAATGCGGGCAGGCTATGGCTACACCTTC. This sequence encodes CSVGMRAGYGYTF.

The count of this clone is one. The chain is built from TRBV11-1 and TRBJ2-7; 10 positions match TRBD1. The germline gives CDR1 SGHAT, CDR2 FQDESV (reference sequence). The V segment lost 0 bases and the J segment 0 bases; nucleotides outside the gene matches: 2. The CDR3 totals 16 residues. The CDR3 nucleotides read TGTGCCAGCAGCTTAGCCGGGACAGGGGTCTCCTACGAGCAGTACTTC. Residues: CASSLAGTGVSYEQYF.

V gene TRBV5-4 combines with J gene TRBJ2-5; 10 bases map to TRBD2. Trimming cost V 4 bases and J 2 bases; bases outside gene matches: 5. CDR3 length: 15 residues. Germline V lookup: CDR1 SGHNT, CDR2 YYREEE (reference sequence). The CDR3 DNA reads TGTGCCAGCAGCGGAATACTAGCGGGACAAGAGACCCAGTACTTC. Its translation is CASSGILAGQETQYF.